Below are 15 T cell receptor beta chains sequenced from a single sample in a study of read filtering for tumor transcriptome and immune sequencing. Molecular barcoded adaptors covering alpha/delta and beta/gamma chains were used on about 0.4 ug RNA. TCRdb reprocessed the reads via MiXCR and lists one record per CDR3 protein. The sample consists of about 130,000 distinct CDR3 sequences, 10% to 15% of them appearing once. Specimen: a population of CD138-negative cells sorted from bone marrow. These receptor sequences come from a donor over 35 with multiple myeloma.

To note about this clonotype: This may arise from a read error, as a much more abundant clone is one base away. The J gene is TRBJ1-1, the V gene TRBV6-1; 7 nucleotides match TRBD1. The CDR3 loop spans 15 amino acids. Germline lookup yields CDR1 MNHNS and CDR2 SASEGT. This CDR3 reads CASSEYGTENTGAFF. In DNA form, the CDR3 reads TGTGCCAGCAGTGAATACGGGACAGAGAACACTGGAGCTTTCTTT.

This clonotype occurred many times. This rearrangement joins TRBV12-5 to TRBJ1-5; no reliable D call. Trimming removed 4 bases from V and 0 bases from J, with 7 bases in between. This CDR3 has 14 amino acids. The V gene's germline CDR1 is LGHNT and CDR2 FRNRAP. CDR3: CASGSYHSNQPQHF. In nucleotides, the CDR3 is TGTGCTAGTGGTTCGTATCATAGCAATCAGCCCCAGCATTTT.

In its sample, this clonotype was seen a few times. This CDR3 fails to terminate in the conserved phenylalanine or tryptophan, so it likely reflects a read error. This chain uses TRBV18 with TRBJ2-1; 8 bases are a match to TRBD1. CDR1 KGHSH and CDR2 LQKENI come from the germline V gene. V was clipped by 3 bases and J by 2 bases; unmatched bases: 3. The CDR3 covers 15 residues. The CDR3 protein is CASSPDRETYNEQFS. CDR3 coding DNA: TGTGCCAGCTCACCGGACAGGGAAACCTACAATGAGCAGTTCTCC.

This clonotype has a count of ten or more. This chain joins TRBV7-2 and TRBJ2-1; D is perhaps TRBD2 (5 bases). The CDR3 runs to 15 residues. V lost 1 base to trimming and J lost 4 bases, with 11 bases between them. CDR1 SGHTA and CDR2 FQGNSA come from the germline V gene. The CDR3 region is CASSLVVGDYNEQFF. For the CDR3, the DNA is TGTGCCAGCAGCTTAGTAGTCGGGGATTACAATGAGCAGTTCTTC.

The gene calls are TRBV19 and TRBJ2-1; TRBD1 aligns across 8 bases. This CDR3 is 15 amino acids long. Germline lookup yields CDR1 LNHDA and CDR2 SQIVND (reference sequence). V lost 4 bases to trimming and J lost 6 bases; unmatched junction nucleotides: 8. The CDR3 DNA reads TGTGCCAGTAGTACCGGCCGACAGGGGCCCAATGAGCAGTTCTTC. Encoded protein: CASSTGRQGPNEQFF.

Of note for this clonotype: This may come from a read error, since a much larger clone is one base off. In nucleotides, the CDR3 is TGTGCCAGCCTAGGACCCGCAGATACGCAGTATTTT. It translates to CASLGPADTQYF. The chain couples TRBV7-9 to TRBJ2-3; D uncertain. The germline V and J ends were trimmed by 8 bases and 4 bases, with 10 bases remaining between them. CDR1 SEHNR and CDR2 FQNEAQ come from the germline V gene (reference sequence). The length of the CDR3 is 12 residues.

This clonotype has at least ten counts. The chain combines TRBV7-3 with TRBJ2-1; D is ambiguous. CDR3 length: 15 residues. V was pared by 5 bases and J by 1 base, with 12 bases between. CDR1 is SGHTA and CDR2 is FQGTGA in the germline V gene. The CDR3 nucleotides read TGTGCCAGCAGCCCATCTGGGCCTTCCTACAATGAGCAGTTCTTC. Its translation is CASSPSGPSYNEQFF.

This clonotype was counted many times. V is TRBV3-1 and J is TRBJ1-1; maybe TRBD1 (6 bases). Between the trimmed V and J ends, which lost 1 base and 4 bases, there was a span of 10 bases. In germline, CDR1 is LGHDT, CDR2 YNNKEL (reference sequence). There are 14 residues in the CDR3. The CDR3 sequence is CASSQVPGATEAFF. CDR3 DNA: TGTGCCAGCAGCCAAGTCCCAGGGGCCACTGAAGCTTTCTTT.

The rearrangement joins TRBV7-9 to TRBJ2-5, with 9 nucleotides matching TRBD1. Germline V gives CDR1 SEHNR, CDR2 FQNEAQ (reference sequence). The CDR3 runs to 14 residues. V trimming: 4 bases; J trimming: 5 bases; junction bases outside the gene matches: 5. The CDR3 DNA reads TGTGCCAGCAGCTACGGGACAGGGACCGAGACCCAGTACTTC. Amino acid sequence: CASSYGTGTETQYF.

This clonotype appeared many times. The chain recombines TRBV7-9 with TRBJ2-7, with 7 bases aligning to TRBD2. CDR3 length: 14 amino acids. Trimming cost V 4 bases and J 0 bases; bases outside gene matches: 3. Germline V gene sequence: CDR1 SEHNR, CDR2 FQNEAQ (reference sequence). CDR3 nucleotide sequence: TGTGCCAGCAGCTCCGGGGGGATCTCCTACGAGCAGTACTTC. It is translated as CASSSGGISYEQYF.

At least ten counts were recorded for this clonotype. The J gene is TRBJ1-4, the V gene TRBV6-2 or TRBV6-3; 8 bases align to TRBD1. The CDR3 runs to 16 residues. Germline trimming cut 6 bases from V and 5 bases from J; bases unmatched to any gene: 11. The germline gives CDR1 MNHEY, CDR2 SVGEGT. CDR3 DNA sequence: TGTGCCAGCAGCGGTCTCCAGGGGGCCGTCAATGAAAAACTGTTTTTT. It specifies CASSGLQGAVNEKLFF.

This chain joins TRBV19 and TRBJ2-4; TRBD2 matches 9 bases. This CDR3 has 16 amino acids. Looked up from germline, CDR1 is LNHDA and CDR2 is SQIVND (reference sequence). The ends lost 4 bases at V and 11 bases at J; junction bases unmatched: 15. The CDR3 loop reads CASSRGAGGRVLLQYF. The DNA of the CDR3 is TGTGCCAGTAGTAGGGGGGCTGGCGGGAGGGTTTTACTTCAGTACTTC.

This clonotype was picked up many times. The rearrangement joins TRBV6-6 to TRBJ2-5, with D possibly TRBD1 on 5 matching bases. V lost 2 bases and J 5 bases, leaving 12 bases between the germline ends. The CDR3 sequence is 14 residues long. CDR1 and CDR2 (germline): MNHNY, SVGAGI (reference sequence). This CDR3 reads CASSYQKGQETQYF. Here the CDR3 DNA reads TGTGCCAGCAGTTACCAAAAGGGGCAGGAGACCCAGTACTTC.

This clonotype was seen repeatedly, ten times or more. The chain employs TRBV2 and TRBJ2-1; D is ambiguous. There are 15 residues in the CDR3. V gave up 6 bases and J gave up 0 bases, with 12 bases separating them. Germline loops: CDR1 SNHLY, CDR2 FYNNEI. The CDR3: CASSEDRSSYNEQFF. The CDR3 DNA reads as TGTGCCAGCAGCGAGGACCGAAGCTCCTACAATGAGCAGTTCTTC.

J is TRBJ2-7 and V is TRBV5-1, with 8 bases lining up with TRBD1. V gave up 3 bases and J gave up 2 bases; unmatched junction bases: 7. The germline CDR1 and CDR2 sequences are SGHRS and YFSETQ. CDR3 length: 15 amino acids. This CDR3 is CASSSMGQATYEQYF. CDR3 nucleotide sequence: TGCGCCAGCAGCTCGATGGGACAGGCGACCTACGAGCAGTACTTC.